This entry lists 23 T cell receptor beta chains sequenced from one sample in a study of graft-versus-host responses after intestinal transplantation. Libraries were prepared by immunoSEQ multiplex PCR; TCRdb keeps only in-frame clonotypes and omits some of them. Altogether some 45,000 clones are present, roughly nine tenths being singletons, with the ten largest covering 3.5% to 5%. The sample here was PBMCs, taken 524 days after transplant. All receptors derive from a human patient who received an intestinal transplant, so some T cells may come from the graft donor.

The chain joins TRBV2 to TRBJ1-3; a possible D gene is TRBD1 (6 bases). Germline-derived CDR1 and CDR2 are SNHLY and FYNNEI. The CDR3 extends over 19 amino acids. Trimming removed 6 bases from V and 4 bases from J, with 28 bases in between. CDR3 in DNA: TGTGCCAGCAGCCATCAAGGGGGGTCGGAACCCAGGAAAGGAAACACCATATATTTT. Translated: CASSHQGGSEPRKGNTIYF.

The chain uses TRBV5-1 and TRBJ2-5; D is perhaps TRBD2 (5 bases). This CDR3 comprises 13 residues. The germline CDR1 and CDR2 sequences are SGHRS and YFSETQ. Trimming shortened V by 0 bases and J by 4 bases, and 7 bases separated the two germline ends. The CDR3 coding sequence is TGCGCCAGCAGCTTGGCCGAGGGAGAGACCCAGTACTTC. It codes for CASSLAEGETQYF.

The chain carries TRBV4-1 and TRBJ1-6; D unresolved. The germline V and J ends were trimmed by 2 bases and 7 bases, with 15 bases remaining between them. The CDR3 is 16 amino acids. Germline values: CDR1 MGHRA, CDR2 YSYEKL. The CDR3 reads CASSQRLGPNNSPLHF. The CDR3 coding sequence is TGCGCCAGCAGCCAAAGGCTGGGCCCGAACAATTCACCCCTCCACTTT.

The chain has TRBV28 and TRBJ2-5, with D perhaps matching TRBD1 (6 bases). CDR1 MDHEN and CDR2 SYDVKM come from the germline V gene. There are 15 residues in the CDR3. The V gene lost 5 bases and the J gene lost 3 bases, with 16 bases spanning the gap. Here the CDR3 DNA reads TGTGCCAGCAGTCCTACTGGCCAGGGGAAAGAGACCCAGTACTTC. Amino acids: CASSPTGQGKETQYF.

The V call is TRBV9, the J call TRBJ1-2, with 8 bases fitting TRBD1. CDR1 is SGDLS and CDR2 is YYNGEE in the germline V gene. Trimming took 4 bases from V and 5 from J; bases not matched to a gene: 22. This CDR3 is built from 19 residues. DNA of the CDR3: TGTGCCAGCAGCTTAACGAGTAGTGGGACAGGACTTTCGGGATATGGCTACACCTTC. Residues: CASSLTSSGTGLSGYGYTF.

This sequence joins TRBV5-4 and TRBJ2-1; D gene ambiguous. Germline CDR1 SGHNT, CDR2 YYREEE (reference sequence). CDR3 length: 11 amino acids. V was cut by 1 base and J by 8 bases, with 4 bases left in between. CDR3 nucleotides: TGTGCCAGCAGCTTGTTCGATGAGCAGTTCTTC. Protein sequence: CASSLFDEQFF.

The CDR3 DNA is TGTGCCAGCAGTGGGACAGGGGTGGGCGAGCAGTACTTC. It specifies CASSGTGVGEQYF. The V gene is TRBV6-5, the J gene TRBJ2-7; TRBD1 matches 10 bases. The length of the CDR3 is 13 residues. CDR1 and CDR2 (germline): MNHEY, SVGAGI. V lost 5 bases and J lost 6; bases outside the gene matches: 4.

J is TRBJ2-3 and V is TRBV28; D remains unclear. V was cut by 6 bases and J by 5 bases, with 9 bases left in between. The CDR3 runs to 12 residues. Germline assignment: CDR1 MDHEN and CDR2 SYDVKM. CDR3 DNA: TGTGCCAGCAGCTCCGACCGAGATACGCAGTATTTT. This encodes CASSSDRDTQYF. The whole variable domain, remainder taken from reference TRBV28 and TRBJ2-3, is DVKVTQSSRYLVKRTGEKVFLECVQDMDHENMFWYRQDPGLGLRLIYFSYDVKMKEKGDIPEGYSVSREKKERFSLILESASTNQTSMYLCASSSDRDTQYFGPGTRLTVL.

This chain links TRBV28 with TRBJ2-2, with D uncertain. Trimming removed 5 bases from V and 3 bases from J, with 4 bases in between. The CDR3 is 12 amino acids. The germline V gene has CDR1 MDHEN and CDR2 SYDVKM. The CDR3 region is CASSLDTGELFF. CDR3 nucleotides: TGTGCCAGCAGTCTTGACACCGGGGAGCTGTTTTTT.

In DNA, the CDR3 is TGTGCCGTATCCCGTGGGGGGAGCTCCTATAATTCACCCCTCCACTTT. This gives the protein CAVSRGGSSYNSPLHF. The chain joins TRBV5-6 to TRBJ1-6, with D tentatively TRBD1 (5 bases). V was cut by 10 bases and J by 0 bases, with 17 bases left in between. The CDR3 covers 16 residues. The germline V gene has CDR1 SGHDT and CDR2 YYEEEE. The full variable domain, with the rest looked up from reference TRBV5-6 and TRBJ1-6, is DAGVTQSPTHLIKTRGQQVTLRCSPKSGHDTVSWYQQALGQGPQFIFQYYEEEERQRGNFPDRFSGHQFPNYSSELNVNALLLGDSALYLCAVSRGGSSYNSPLHFGNGTRLTVT.

V is TRBV19 and J is TRBJ2-7; maybe TRBD2 (5 bases). V was cut by 3 bases and J by 3 bases, with 9 bases left in between. The length of the CDR3 is 13 residues. In germline, CDR1 is LNHDA, CDR2 SQIVND (reference sequence). In DNA form, the CDR3 reads TGTGCCAGTAGTATCGGACTGAACTACGAGCAGTACTTC. The encoded protein is CASSIGLNYEQYF.

The chain couples TRBV11-1 to TRBJ1-1; no clear D. The germline gives CDR1 SGHAT, CDR2 FQDESV (reference sequence). This CDR3 comprises 15 residues. Trimming pared 2 bases from V and 0 bases from J, leaving 10 bases between. For the CDR3, the DNA is TGTGCCAGCAGCTTAAATCCCCTGATGAACACTGAAGCTTTCTTT. Its protein is CASSLNPLMNTEAFF. The full variable domain, in which reference TRBV11-1 and TRBJ1-1 provide the parts outside the CDR3, is EAEVAQSPRYKITEKSQAVAFWCDPISGHATLYWYRQILGQGPELLVQFQDESVVDDSQLPKDRFSAERLKGVDSTLKIQPAELGDSAMYLCASSLNPLMNTEAFFGQGTRLTVV.

This clone appeared once. V gene TRBV10-1 combines with J gene TRBJ2-5; possibly TRBD2 for D (6 bases). CDR3 length: 14 residues. Germline V gene data show CDR1 as WNHNN and CDR2 as SYGVQD (reference sequence). Trimming removed 4 bases from V and 1 base from J, with 10 bases in between. In nucleotides, the CDR3 is TGCGCCAGCAGTGTCGGGAGAGGCCAAGAGACCCAGTACTTC. Translated, it gives CASSVGRGQETQYF.

In this sample, this clone turned up once. The rearrangement uses TRBV19 and TRBJ2-7, with D maybe TRBD2 (7 bases). This CDR3 is 15 amino acids long. V lost 2 bases, J lost 2 bases, and 13 bases lay in between. Germline V CDR1 and CDR2: LNHDA, SQIVND (reference sequence). The CDR3 sequence: CASSIQGTIPYEQYF. The CDR3, as DNA: TGTGCCAGTAGTATACAGGGGACTATTCCCTACGAGCAGTACTTC.

The chain employs TRBV5-6 and TRBJ2-1; D is unresolved. CDR1 SGHDT and CDR2 YYEEEE come from the germline V gene. CDR3 size: 17 residues. The V end lost 0 bases, the J end lost 0 bases, and 13 bases lay between the germline ends. CDR3 sequence (DNA): TGTGCCAGCAGCTTGGACACTGGCAGAGTCTCCTACAATGAGCAGTTCTTC. It encodes CASSLDTGRVSYNEQFF.

The gene calls are TRBV5-6 and TRBJ2-1, with D perhaps TRBD2 (5 bases). V was shortened by 2 bases and J by 3 bases, with 12 bases between the two germline ends. Germline-derived CDR1 and CDR2 are SGHDT and YYEEEE. CDR3 length: 15 residues. The CDR3 is CASSFLGKGYNEQFF. CDR3 DNA: TGTGCCAGCAGCTTCCTCGGGAAGGGCTACAATGAGCAGTTCTTC.

This sequence joins TRBV9 and TRBJ2-2; the D call may be TRBD1 or TRBD2 (6 bases each). The CDR3 is 18 residues long. V lost 3 bases and J 2 bases, leaving 20 bases between the germline ends. Germline V CDR1 and CDR2: SGDLS, YYNGEE. The CDR3 nucleotides read TGTGCCAGCAGCGGACGAGGGGGAGGACAGATCAACACCGGGGAGCTGTTTTTT. As protein: CASSGRGGGQINTGELFF.

As concerns this clone: The sample has other DNA sequences that encode this CDR3 too. The rearrangement links TRBV15 to TRBJ2-3; 9 positions agree with TRBD2. CDR3 length: 15 amino acids. V shed 5 bases and J 3 bases; nucleotides not matched to a gene: 6. CDR1 and CDR2 (germline): LNHNV, YYDKDF (reference sequence). In DNA form, the CDR3 reads TGTGCCACCAGCGGAGGGACTAGCTGGACAGATACGCAGTATTTT. Its translation: CATSGGTSWTDTQYF.

This rearrangement joins TRBV7-2 to TRBJ2-1; a weak D match, TRBD1 (6 bases). The CDR3 runs to 15 residues. Per germline, CDR1 SGHTA and CDR2 FQGNSA. The V end was cut by 1 base, the J end by 8 bases, with 15 bases between. The CDR3 DNA is TGTGCCAGCAGCTTAGTGGTGAACAGGGCCGATGAGCAGTTCTTC. It codes for CASSLVVNRADEQFF.

V is TRBV6-5 and J is TRBJ1-3; 7 bases line up with TRBD1. CDR1 and CDR2 (germline): MNHEY, SVGAGI. This CDR3 is built from 15 residues. Trimming removed 6 bases from V and 3 bases from J; junction bases left unmatched: 8. This CDR3 reads CASSKGQAIGNTIYF. In DNA form, the CDR3 reads TGTGCCAGCAGCAAAGGACAGGCCATTGGAAACACCATATATTTT.

This clone was seen a single time. This chain uses TRBV14 with TRBJ1-1; D not certain. Trimming pared 0 bases from V and 8 bases from J, leaving 13 bases between. Germline-derived CDR1 and CDR2 are SGHDN and FVKESK. This CDR3 has 14 residues. As DNA, the CDR3 is TGTGCCAGCAGCCAAGATCCGCTCGTCAAGGAAGCTTTCTTT. Translation: CASSQDPLVKEAFF.

The V call is TRBV15, the J call TRBJ2-1, with D maybe TRBD2 (6 bases). Germline CDR1 reads LNHNV; CDR2 reads YYDKDF (reference sequence). With 1 base removed from V and 12 bases from J, the gap between germline ends came to 10 bases. The CDR3 extends over 12 amino acids. The CDR3 DNA reads as TGTGCCACCAGCAGAGGCGGGATCGGGCAGTTCTTC. Translating gives CATSRGGIGQFF.

As regards this clone: Relative to the germline gene, one junction end is altered; a read error may explain this. V is TRBV7-9 and J is TRBJ1-1; a weak D match, TRBD1 (5 bases). The CDR3 is 12 amino acids. Germline CDR1 reads SEHNR; CDR2 reads FQNEAQ (reference sequence). As DNA, the CDR3 is TGTGCCAGCAGCCCGGGGGAGGTCCTACCCCTTTTT. Translated, it gives CASSPGEVLPLF.